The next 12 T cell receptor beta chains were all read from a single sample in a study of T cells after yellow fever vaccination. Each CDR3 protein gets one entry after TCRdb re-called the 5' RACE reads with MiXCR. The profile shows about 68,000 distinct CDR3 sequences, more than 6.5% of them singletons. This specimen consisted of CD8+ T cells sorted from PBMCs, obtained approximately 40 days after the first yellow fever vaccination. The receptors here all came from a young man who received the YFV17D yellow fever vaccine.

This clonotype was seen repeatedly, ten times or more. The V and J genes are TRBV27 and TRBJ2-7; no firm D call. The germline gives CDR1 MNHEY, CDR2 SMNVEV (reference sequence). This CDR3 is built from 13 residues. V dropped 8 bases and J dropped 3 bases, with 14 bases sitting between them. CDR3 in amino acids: CASGEGPYYEQYV. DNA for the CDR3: TGTGCCAGCGGGGAAGGGCCCTACTACGAGCAGTACGTC.

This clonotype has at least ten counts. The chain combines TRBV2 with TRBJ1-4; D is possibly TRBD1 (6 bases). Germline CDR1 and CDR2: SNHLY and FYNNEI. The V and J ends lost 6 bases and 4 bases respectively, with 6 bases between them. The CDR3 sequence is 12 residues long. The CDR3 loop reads CASRQGNEKLFF. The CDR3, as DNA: TGTGCCAGCAGACAGGGTAATGAAAAACTGTTTTTT.

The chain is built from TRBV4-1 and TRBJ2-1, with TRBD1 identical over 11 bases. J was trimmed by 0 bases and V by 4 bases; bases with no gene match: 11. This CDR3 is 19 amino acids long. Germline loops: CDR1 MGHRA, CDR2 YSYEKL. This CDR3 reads CASSPRDRGSYSSYNEQFF. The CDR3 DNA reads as TGCGCCAGCAGCCCCCGGGACAGGGGGTCCTATAGCTCCTACAATGAGCAGTTCTTC.

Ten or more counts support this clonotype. The CDR3 loop is CASSQVRDTSYEQYF. Here the CDR3 DNA reads TGTGCCAGCAGCCAAGTCCGGGACACCTCCTACGAGCAGTACTTC. The rearrangement uses TRBV14 and TRBJ2-7, with a tentative D call TRBD1 (6 bases). The germline gives CDR1 SGHDN, CDR2 FVKESK. This CDR3 contains 15 residues. Trimming pared 1 base from V and 0 bases from J, leaving 10 bases between.

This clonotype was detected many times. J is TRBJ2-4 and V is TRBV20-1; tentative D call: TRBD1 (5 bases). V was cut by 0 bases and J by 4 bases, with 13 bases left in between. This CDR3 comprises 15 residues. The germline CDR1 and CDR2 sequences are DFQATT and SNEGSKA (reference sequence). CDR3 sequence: CSARDLETAKNIQYF. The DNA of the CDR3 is TGCAGTGCTAGAGATCTGGAGACAGCTAAAAACATTCAGTACTTC.

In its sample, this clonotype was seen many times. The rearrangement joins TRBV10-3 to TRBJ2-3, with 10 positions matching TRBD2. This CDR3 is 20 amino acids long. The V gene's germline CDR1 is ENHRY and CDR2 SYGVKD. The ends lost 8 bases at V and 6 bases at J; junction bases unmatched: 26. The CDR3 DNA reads TGTGCCATCGGGTCCAACGTGGGGCTAGCGGGGGCCACTCCTCTCGATACGCAGTATTTT. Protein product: CAIGSNVGLAGATPLDTQYF.

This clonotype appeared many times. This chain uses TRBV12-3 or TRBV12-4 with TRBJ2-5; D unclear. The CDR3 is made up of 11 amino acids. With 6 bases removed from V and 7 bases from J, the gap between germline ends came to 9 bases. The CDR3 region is CASSTWGTQYF. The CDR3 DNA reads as TGTGCCAGCAGCACCTGGGGGACCCAGTACTTC.

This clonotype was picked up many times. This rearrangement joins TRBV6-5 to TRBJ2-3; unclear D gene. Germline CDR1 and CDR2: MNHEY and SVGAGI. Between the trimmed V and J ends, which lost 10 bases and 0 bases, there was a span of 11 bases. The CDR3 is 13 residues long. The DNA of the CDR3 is TGTGCCACCCATGGAGTCAGCACAGATACGCAGTATTTT. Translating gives CATHGVSTDTQYF.

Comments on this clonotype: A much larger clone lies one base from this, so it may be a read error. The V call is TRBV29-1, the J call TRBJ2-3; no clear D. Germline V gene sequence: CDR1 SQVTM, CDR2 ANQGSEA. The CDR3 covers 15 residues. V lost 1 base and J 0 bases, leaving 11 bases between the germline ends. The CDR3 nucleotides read TGCAGCGTTGAAGCTATGGACCGCAGCACAGATACGCAGTATTTT. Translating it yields CSVEAMDRSTDTQYF.

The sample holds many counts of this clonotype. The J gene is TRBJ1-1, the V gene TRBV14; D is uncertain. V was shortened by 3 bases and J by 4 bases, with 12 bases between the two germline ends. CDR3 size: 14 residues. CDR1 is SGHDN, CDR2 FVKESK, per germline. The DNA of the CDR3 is TGTGCCAGCAGCCAGTTTATAGGAAGCACTGAAGCTTTCTTT. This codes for CASSQFIGSTEAFF.

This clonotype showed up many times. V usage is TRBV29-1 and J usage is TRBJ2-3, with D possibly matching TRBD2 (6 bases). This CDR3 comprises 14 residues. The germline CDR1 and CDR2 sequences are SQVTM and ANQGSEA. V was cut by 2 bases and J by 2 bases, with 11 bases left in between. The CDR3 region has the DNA TGCAGCGTTGAACTGGCGGGGTTCACAGATACGCAGTATTTT. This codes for CSVELAGFTDTQYF.

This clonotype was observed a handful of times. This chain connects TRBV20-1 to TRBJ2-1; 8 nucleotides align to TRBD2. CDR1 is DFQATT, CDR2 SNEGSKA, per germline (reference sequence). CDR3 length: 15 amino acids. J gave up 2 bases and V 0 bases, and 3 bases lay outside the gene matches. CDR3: CSARDPGGPYNEQFF. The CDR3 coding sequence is TGCAGTGCTAGAGATCCGGGGGGGCCCTACAATGAGCAGTTCTTC.